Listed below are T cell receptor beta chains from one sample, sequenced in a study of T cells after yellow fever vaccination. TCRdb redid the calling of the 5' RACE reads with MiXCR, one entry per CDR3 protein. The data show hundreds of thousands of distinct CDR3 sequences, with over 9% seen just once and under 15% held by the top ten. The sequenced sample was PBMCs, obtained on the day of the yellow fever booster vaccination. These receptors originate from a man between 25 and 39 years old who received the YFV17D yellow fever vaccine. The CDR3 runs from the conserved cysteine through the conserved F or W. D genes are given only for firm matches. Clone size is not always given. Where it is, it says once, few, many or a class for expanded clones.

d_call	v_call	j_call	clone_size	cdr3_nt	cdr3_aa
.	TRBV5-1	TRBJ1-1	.	TGCGCCAGCCGAAGATTGGCAGGCAGAAACACTGAAGCTTTCTTT	CASRRLAGRNTEAFF
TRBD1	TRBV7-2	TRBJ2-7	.	TGTGCCAGCAGCGAAAAACGGGACAGGGCCTCCTACGAGCAGTACTTC	CASSEKRDRASYEQYF
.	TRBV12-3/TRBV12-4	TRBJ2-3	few	TGTGCCAGCGGACCTTTGGGCACAGATACGCAGTATTTT	CASGPLGTDTQYF
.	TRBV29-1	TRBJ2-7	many	TGCAGCGTTGTCGCGGGCGGTGAGCAGTACTTC	CSVVAGGEQYF
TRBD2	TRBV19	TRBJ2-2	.	TGTGCCACCTCCTTAGCGGGACGGAACACCGGGGAGCTGTTTTTT	CATSLAGRNTGELFF
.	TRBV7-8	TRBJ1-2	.	TGTGCCAGCAGCTTAGGGCGAAACGTCGATGGCTACACCTTC	CASSLGRNVDGYTF
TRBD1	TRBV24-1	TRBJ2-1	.	TGTGCCACCCGGGACAGGGATTATGGTGAGCAGTTCTTC	CATRDRDYGEQFF
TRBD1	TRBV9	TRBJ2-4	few	TGTGCCAGCAGTCCCGAACAGGGGGCGGCCAAAAACATTCAGTACTTC	CASSPEQGAAKNIQYF
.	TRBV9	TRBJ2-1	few	TGTGCCAGCAGAGCTCCCCCCGGTGGAGGGGCCAATGAGCAGTTCTTC	CASRAPPGGGANEQFF
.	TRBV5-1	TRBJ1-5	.	TGCGCCAGCAGCTTGATTGGGGGGCTGGATCAGCCCCAGCATTTT	CASSLIGGLDQPQHF
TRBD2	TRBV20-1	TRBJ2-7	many	TGCAGTGCTAGTAGCGGGACAACCTACGAGCAGTACTTC	CSASSGTTYEQYF
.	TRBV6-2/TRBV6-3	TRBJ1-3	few	TGTGCCAGCAACAATGGACAGCACTCTGGAAACACCATATATTTT	CASNNGQHSGNTIYF
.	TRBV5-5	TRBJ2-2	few	TGTGCCAGCAGCGGGGTCCTCAACACCGGGGAGCTGTTTTTT	CASSGVLNTGELFF
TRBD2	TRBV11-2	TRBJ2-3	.	TGTGCCAGCAGCAACCCCGGGACTAGCGGGAGATGGGGCACAGATACGCAGTATTTT	CASSNPGTSGRWGTDTQYF
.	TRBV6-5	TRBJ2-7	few	TGTGCCAGCAGTTACTCGAAGACGGGGAGGTACGAGCAGTACTTC	CASSYSKTGRYEQYF
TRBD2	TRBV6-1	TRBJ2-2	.	TGTGCCAGCATCGGGAGCGGGGGAACCGGGGAGCTGTTTTTT	CASIGSGGTGELFF
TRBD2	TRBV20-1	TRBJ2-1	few	TGCAGTGCTAGAGATCCCAGCGGGGGGTACAATGAGCAGTTCTTC	CSARDPSGGYNEQFF
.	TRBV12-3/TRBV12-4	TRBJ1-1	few	TGTGCCAGCAGTCCACAGGGAATAGTTACTGAAGCTTTCTTT	CASSPQGIVTEAFF
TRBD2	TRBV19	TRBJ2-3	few	TGTGCCAGTAGCTGGGCTCCACTAGCGGGAGTCGCAGATACGCAGTATTTT	CASSWAPLAGVADTQYF
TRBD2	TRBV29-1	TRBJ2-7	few	TGCAGCGCCGTAGCGGGAACCTACGAGCAGTACTTC	CSAVAGTYEQYF
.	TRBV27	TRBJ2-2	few	TGTGCCAGCAGTTTATATCAACGCGGGGAGCTGTTTTTT	CASSLYQRGELFF
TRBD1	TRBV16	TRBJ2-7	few	TGTGCCAGCAGTTTGGACCCGGGACAGGTCGTCGCCTACGAGCAGTACTTC	CASSLDPGQVVAYEQYF
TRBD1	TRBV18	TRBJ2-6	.	TGTGCCAGCTCACCGGGACAGTTGCTCTCTGGGGCCAACGTCCTGACTTTC	CASSPGQLLSGANVLTF
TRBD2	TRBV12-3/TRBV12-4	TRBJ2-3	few	TGTGCCAGCAGTTACGGGGGAGGGGTCACAGATACGCAGTATTTT	CASSYGGGVTDTQYF
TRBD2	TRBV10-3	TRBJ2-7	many	TGTGCCATCAGCGGAAAGCTAGCGGGAGTAAGTGACGAGCAGTACTTC	CAISGKLAGVSDEQYF
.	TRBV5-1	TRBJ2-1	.	TGCGCCAGCAGCTTGGGTGGCTTAGTGTACAATGAGCAGTTCTTC	CASSLGGLVYNEQFF
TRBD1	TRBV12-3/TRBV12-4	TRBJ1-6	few	TGTGCCAGCAGTTTGCGGACAGGGTACAACTCACCCCTCCACTTT	CASSLRTGYNSPLHF
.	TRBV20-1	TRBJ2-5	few	TGCAGTGCTAGACATGGGGCCCAGTACTTC	CSARHGAQYF
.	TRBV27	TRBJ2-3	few	TGTGCCAGCAGTGCACTTCGACTAGATATCATTGCAGATACGCAGTATTTT	CASSALRLDIIADTQYF
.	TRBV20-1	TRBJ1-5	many	TGCAGTGCGCATAATGTGGACCGAAGCAATCAGCCCCAGCATTTT	CSAHNVDRSNQPQHF
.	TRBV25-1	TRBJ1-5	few	TGTGCCAGCATCGCAGGAGGGGGAGGACAGCCCCAGCATTTT	CASIAGGGGQPQHF
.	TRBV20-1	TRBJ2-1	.	TGCAGTGCTCCCAGCACTCGAAAATCCTACAATGAGCAGTTCTTC	CSAPSTRKSYNEQFF
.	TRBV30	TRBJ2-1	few	TGTGCCTGGAGTTCGGGGCTCCATGAGCAGTTCTTC	CAWSSGLHEQFF
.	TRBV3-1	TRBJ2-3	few	TGTGCCAGCAGACAACCCCCAGATACGCAGTATTTT	CASRQPPDTQYF
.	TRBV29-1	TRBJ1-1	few	TGCAGCGTTGAAGCAGACCTTGAAGCTTTCTTT	CSVEADLEAFF
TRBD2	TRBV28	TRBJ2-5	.	TGTGCCAGCAGTACAGCGGGACTCCTCCAAGAGACCCAGTACTTC	CASSTAGLLQETQYF
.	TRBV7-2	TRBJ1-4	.	TGTGCCAGCAGCTTAGGGGGTGGCCTTAATGAAAAACTGTTTTTT	CASSLGGGLNEKLFF
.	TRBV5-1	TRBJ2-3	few	TGCGCCAGCAGCCTTAACCTCGCCGATACGCAGTATTTT	CASSLNLADTQYF
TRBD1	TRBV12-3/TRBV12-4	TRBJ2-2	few	TGTGCCAGCAGAGACAGGGGGCGAGTCACCGGGGAGCTGTTTTTT	CASRDRGRVTGELFF
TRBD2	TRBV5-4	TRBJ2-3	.	TGTGCCAGCAGCCAAAGACTAGCGGGAGAGGGAGATACGCAGTATTTT	CASSQRLAGEGDTQYF
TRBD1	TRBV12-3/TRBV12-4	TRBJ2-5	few	TGTGCCAGCACCCCTATCACAGGGGAGGAGACCCAGTACTTC	CASTPITGEETQYF
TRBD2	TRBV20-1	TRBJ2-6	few	TGCAGTGCACGAAGGACTAGCGGGAACGTCCTGACTTTC	CSARRTSGNVLTF
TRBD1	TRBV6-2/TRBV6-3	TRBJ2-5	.	TGTGCCAGCTTCACGCCCTACGGGACAGGGGAAGAGACCCAGTACTTC	CASFTPYGTGEETQYF
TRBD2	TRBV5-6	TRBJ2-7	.	TGTGCCAGCAGCTCCTGGGGGTTAGCGGGAGTTAGGGACGAGCAGTACTTC	CASSSWGLAGVRDEQYF
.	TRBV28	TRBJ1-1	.	TGTGCCAGCAGGAACAGTCCGAACACTGAAGCTTTCTTT	CASRNSPNTEAFF
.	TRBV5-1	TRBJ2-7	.	TGCGCCAGCAGCTTGGCCTTCCTAGCGAGCATCTACGAGCAGTACTTC	CASSLAFLASIYEQYF
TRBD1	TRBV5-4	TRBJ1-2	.	TGTGCCACGAACACAGGGGGGGAGGACTATGGCTACACCTTC	CATNTGGEDYGYTF
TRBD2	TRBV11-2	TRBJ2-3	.	TGTGCCAGCGCACTAGCGGACACAGATACGCAGTATTTT	CASALADTDTQYF
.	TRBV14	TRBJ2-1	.	TGTGCCAGCAGCCCCAGACCGCACTCCTACAATGAGCAGTTCTTC	CASSPRPHSYNEQFF
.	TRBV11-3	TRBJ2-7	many	TGTGCCAGCAGAGCGGACAATCCCTCCTACGAGCAGTACTTC	CASRADNPSYEQYF
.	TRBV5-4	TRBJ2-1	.	TGTGCCAGCAGCACCGAGACTGAACAGTTCTTC	CASSTETEQFF
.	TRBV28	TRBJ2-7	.	TGTGCCAGCAGTTCGACAGCGACTGGGCAGTACTTC	CASSSTATGQYF
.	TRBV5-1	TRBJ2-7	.	TGCGCCAGCAGCACAACCGGGGACCTCGGGCACGAGCAGTACTTC	CASSTTGDLGHEQYF
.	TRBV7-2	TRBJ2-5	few	TGTGCCAGCAGCTTATTTGCAGGGGGGGCGGCCCAGTACTTC	CASSLFAGGAAQYF
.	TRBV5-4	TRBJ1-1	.	TGTGCCAGCAGCTTGGATCTGGGGGCGTTCACTGAAGCTTTCTTT	CASSLDLGAFTEAFF
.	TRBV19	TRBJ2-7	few	TGTGCCAGTAGTATAGGAATTGGATCGTACGAGCAGTACTTC	CASSIGIGSYEQYF
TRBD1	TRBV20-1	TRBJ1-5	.	TGCTGTGCTAGTTGGACAGGGGGTACGGGCAATCAGCCCCAGCATTTT	CCASWTGGTGNQPQHF